Below, one T cell receptor beta chain is given with its context. Profiled with immunoSEQ multiplex PCR; TCRdb holds only in-frame clones, not every one. The table has approximately 8,700 clones, roughly 76% seen once. The sample belongs to a study of somatic mutations in cytotoxic T cells in rheumatoid arthritis. The CDR3 sequence is 13 residues long. The germline V gene encodes CDR1 MNHEY and CDR2 SVGAGI. Trimming removed 4 bases at V and 4 bases at J, with 9 bases between. This chain connects TRBV6-5 to TRBJ2-3, with a weak D call TRBD2 (6 bases). Sequences were obtained from CD8+ T cells sorted from blood. The sequence derives from a woman in her fifties or sixties in good health. The CDR3, as DNA: TGTGCCAGCAGTTTACTAGCAGCAGATACGCAGTATTTT. Translated, it gives CASSLLAADTQYF.